The 26 T cell receptor beta chains given below trace back to one sample, sequenced in a study of T cell responses to AZD1222 COVID-19 vaccine (dated by TCRdb to 2020 to 2022). Receptor amplification or capture employed the immunoSEQ multiplex PCR assay. TCRdb provides this immuneACCESS table in a form limited to in-frame rearrangements. Some clones are lacking; in checked studies, under half of them reflect an unresolved V gene, and why the rest are absent is not known. This sample holds under 170,000 clones; about 95% were observed only once. The top ten constitute roughly 1.2% of the sample. The sample's time point label, in plain terms: baseline before first vaccination. This specimen was peripheral blood, taken on day 0 of AZD1222 vaccination. These receptors all come from an adult in good health.

V usage is TRBV7-2 and J usage is TRBJ1-6; 10 nucleotides line up with TRBD1. CDR3 size: 16 residues. Germline assignment: CDR1 SGHTA and CDR2 FQGNSA. The V segment lost 2 bases and the J segment 5 bases; nucleotides outside the gene matches: 3. CDR3 region: CASSLPGTGDNSPLHF. The DNA of the CDR3 is TGTGCCAGCAGCTTACCCGGGACAGGGGATAATTCACCCCTCCACTTT.

The chain couples TRBV12-5 to TRBJ1-5, with a weak D call TRBD1 (5 bases). V lost 11 bases, J lost 7 bases, and 21 bases lay in between. This CDR3 has 14 residues. In germline, CDR1 is LGHNT, CDR2 FRNRAP. CDR3 nucleotides: TGTGCTCCTCCTTGGGGCAGGGAAAGACAGCCCCAGCATTTT. Amino acids: CAPPWGRERQPQHF. Based on the CDR3 plus reference TRBV12-5 and TRBJ1-5, the full variable domain is DARVTQTPRHKVTEMGQEVTMRCQPILGHNTVFWYRQTMMQGLELLAYFRNRAPLDDSGMPKDRFSAEMPDATLATLKIQPSEPRDSAVYFCAPPWGRERQPQHFGDGTRLSIL.

In DNA, the CDR3 is TGCGCCAGCAGCTTGGATGCGCCGAACACTGAAGCTTTCTTT. Translated: CASSLDAPNTEAFF. This chain joins TRBV5-1 and TRBJ1-1, with D uncertain. Germline CDR1 and CDR2: SGHRS and YFSETQ. CDR3 length equals 14 residues. The V and J ends lost 0 bases and 1 base respectively, with 7 bases between them.

This clone came up once. The V call is TRBV6-6, the J call TRBJ1-5; D call uncertain. This CDR3 is 14 amino acids long. CDR1 is MNHNY, CDR2 SVGAGI, per germline (reference sequence). Trimming removed 2 bases from V and 3 bases from J, with 8 bases in between. CDR3 nucleotides: TGTGCCAGCAGTTACCAAAAGTCCAATCAGCCCCAGCATTTT. This gives the protein CASSYQKSNQPQHF.

V usage is TRBV3-1 (or the pseudogene TRBV3-2) and J usage is TRBJ1-1, with D possibly TRBD1 on 5 matching bases. The CDR3 sequence is 14 residues long. Germline CDR1 and CDR2: LGHDT and YNNKEL (reference sequence). The V end was cut by 5 bases, the J end by 1 base, with 11 bases between. The CDR3 DNA follows: TGTGCCAGCAGCAAAAGTGGGGCGAACACTGAAGCTTTCTTT. Amino acid sequence: CASSKSGANTEAFF.

This clone was counted between two and nine times. The chain is built from TRBV13 and TRBJ2-7, with 8 nucleotides matching TRBD2. Germline CDR1 reads PRHDT; CDR2 reads FYEKMQ (reference sequence). Trimming removed 5 bases from V and 0 bases from J; junction bases left unmatched: 3. The CDR3 has 14 amino acids. CDR3 residues: CASSRGRPSYEQYV. The CDR3 DNA is TGTGCCAGCAGCCGCGGGAGGCCCTCCTACGAGCAGTACGTC.

The chain links TRBV7-2 to TRBJ2-3; TRBD1 is a possible D gene (6 bases). This CDR3 region has 14 residues. Germline V CDR1 and CDR2: SGHTA, FQGNSA. Deletions cut 2 bases from V and 4 bases from J, with 10 bases between. The CDR3 coding sequence is TGTGCCAGCAGCTTATTAGGGGGATCAGATACGCAGTATTTT. Its translation: CASSLLGGSDTQYF.

V usage is TRBV6-6 and J usage is TRBJ2-7, with TRBD2 matching over 9 bases. The germline V gene encodes CDR1 MNHNY and CDR2 SVGAGI (reference sequence). This CDR3 has 16 residues. The junction had 8 bases not matched to a gene; V was cut back by 5 bases and J by 0 bases. The CDR3 DNA follows: TGTGCCAGCAGTACAGCGGGAGGTACCCTCTCCTACGAGCAGTACGTC. As protein: CASSTAGGTLSYEQYV.

For the CDR3, the DNA is TGTGCCAGCGGGTGGGGGGCTAGCAATCAGCCCCAGCATTTT. The encoded protein is CASGWGASNQPQHF. The chain couples TRBV7-9 to TRBJ1-5; possibly TRBD1 for D (6 bases). This CDR3 is built from 14 residues. In germline, CDR1 is SEHNR, CDR2 FQNEAQ (reference sequence). Trimming shortened V by 8 bases and J by 0 bases, and 11 bases separated the two germline ends.

This clone came up a few times. The J gene is TRBJ1-1, the V gene TRBV19; 8 positions match TRBD1. The CDR3 sequence is 16 residues long. V lost 7 bases and J lost 2; bases outside the gene matches: 12. Per the germline V gene, CDR1 is LNHDA and CDR2 is SQIVND (reference sequence). The CDR3 reads CASKNGLGQGNTEAFF. Here the CDR3 DNA reads TGTGCCAGTAAAAATGGGCTAGGACAGGGCAACACTGAAGCTTTCTTT.

The V call is TRBV7-2, the J call TRBJ2-3; D is perhaps TRBD2 (6 bases). The ends were cut back, 2 bases at V and 2 bases at J, with 17 bases in the middle. CDR3 length: 17 amino acids. CDR1 SGHTA and CDR2 FQGNSA come from the germline V gene. CDR3 sequence (DNA): TGTGCCAGCAGCTTAAAGGCGGGGCTCGGGGTCACAGATACGCAGTATTTT. As protein: CASSLKAGLGVTDTQYF.

This clone came up once. J is TRBJ1-6 and V is TRBV19; the match to TRBD1 covers 9 bases. This CDR3 has 13 residues. CDR1 and CDR2 from the germline V gene are LNHDA and SQIVND (reference sequence). The V gene end was trimmed by 5 bases and the J gene end by 14 bases; junction bases not matched to a gene: 7. The CDR3 sequence is CASSPRDRVALHF. The CDR3 DNA reads as TGTGCCAGTAGTCCCCGGGACAGGGTGGCCCTCCACTTT.

The CDR3 coding sequence is TGTGCCAGCAGCCCCCGACTAGCGGGAGAGAACAATGAGCAGTTCTTC. Its translation is CASSPRLAGENNEQFF. This chain connects TRBV14 to TRBJ2-1, with 12 bases fitting TRBD2. Trimming removed 4 bases from V and 5 bases from J; junction bases left unmatched: 6. This CDR3 spans 16 amino acids. The germline gives CDR1 SGHDN, CDR2 FVKESK. The whole variable domain, remainder taken from reference TRBV14 and TRBJ2-1, is EAGVTQFPSHSVIEKGQTVTLRCDPISGHDNLYWYRRVMGKEIKFLLHFVKESKQDESGMPNNRFLAERTGGTYSTLKVQPAELEDSGVYFCASSPRLAGENNEQFFGPGTRLTVL.

This clone has just one count. The rearrangement joins TRBV12-3 or TRBV12-4 to TRBJ1-5, with 8 bases matching TRBD1. This CDR3 contains 12 residues. With V trimmed by 7 bases and J by 9 bases, 5 bases remained unmatched. DNA for the CDR3: TGTGCCAGCAAAACAGGGGGACGGCCCCAGCATTTT. Encoded protein: CASKTGGRPQHF.

The chain employs TRBV20-1 and TRBJ1-1, with D possibly TRBD1 on 5 matching bases. Per the germline V gene, CDR1 is DFQATT and CDR2 is SNEGSKA (reference sequence). The V end was cut by 3 bases, the J end by 1 base, with 18 bases between. The CDR3 loop spans 16 amino acids. CDR3 nucleotide sequence: TGCAGTGCTAGTCGGGGGTTGGGGCAGTCGAACACTGAAGCTTTCTTT. This encodes CSASRGLGQSNTEAFF.

The rearrangement links TRBV10-2 to TRBJ1-4; TRBD1 aligns across 8 bases. The CDR3 is 15 amino acids. V trimming: 6 bases; J trimming: 4 bases; junction bases outside the gene matches: 7. Germline CDR1 is WSHSY and CDR2 is SAAADI. The CDR3 reads CASRDTGGSNEKLFF. The CDR3 coding sequence is TGCGCCAGCAGGGATACAGGGGGTAGTAATGAAAAACTGTTTTTT.

CDR3 sequence reads: CASRLLGQGGTGELFF. The CDR3 nucleotides are TGTGCCAGCAGACTGCTGGGACAGGGTGGCACCGGGGAGCTGTTTTTT. The chain uses TRBV5-6 and TRBJ2-2; 9 bases map to TRBD1. V was pared by 5 bases and J by 4 bases, with 9 bases of the junction left unmatched. CDR1 is SGHDT, CDR2 YYEEEE, per germline. The CDR3 has 16 residues.

This chain's CDR3 is CASRSGEADTQYF. DNA of the CDR3: TGTGCCAGCAGATCAGGGGAAGCAGATACGCAGTATTTT. This chain uses TRBV7-6 with TRBJ2-3; a possible D gene is TRBD1 (6 bases). Looked up from germline, CDR1 is SGHVS and CDR2 is FNYEAQ. The CDR3 covers 13 residues. Deletions cut 6 bases from V and 4 bases from J, with 11 bases between. The full variable domain, with the rest looked up from reference TRBV7-6 and TRBJ2-3, is GAGVSQSPRYKVTKRGQDVALRCDPISGHVSLYWYRQALGQGPEFLTYFNYEAQQDKSGLPNDRFSAERPEGSISTLTIQRTEQRDSAMYRCASRSGEADTQYFGPGTRLTVL.

CDR3 DNA sequence: TGTGCCAGCAGCCAAGGACAGGGAGAGACCCAGTACTTC. As protein: CASSQGQGETQYF. V and J are TRBV4-2 and TRBJ2-5; TRBD1 aligns across 7 bases. Germline V gene data show CDR1 as LGHNA and CDR2 as YNFKEQ. The CDR3 covers 13 residues. J was trimmed by 4 bases and V by 1 base; bases with no gene match: 0.

This sequence joins TRBV18 and TRBJ1-4; perhaps TRBD1 as D (5 bases). This CDR3 is 14 amino acids long. Germline V gene lookup returns CDR1 KGHSH and CDR2 LQKENI. Between the trimmed V and J ends, which lost 6 bases and 5 bases, there was a span of 13 bases. CDR3 region: CASSLLRDNEKLFF. As DNA, the CDR3 is TGTGCCAGCTCGCTGCTAAGGGACAATGAAAAACTGTTTTTT.

The genes are TRBV6-1 and TRBJ2-2, with 7 bases lining up with TRBD2. The CDR3 covers 17 residues. Germline loops: CDR1 MNHNS, CDR2 SASEGT. J was trimmed by 6 bases and V by 4 bases; bases with no gene match: 14. CDR3 amino acids: CASSAALGEAGSGELFF. The CDR3 coding sequence is TGTGCCAGCAGTGCGGCTCTCGGGGAAGCGGGATCCGGGGAGCTGTTTTTT.

The rearrangement joins TRBV6-5 to TRBJ2-7; D perhaps matches TRBD1 (6 bases). The CDR3 is made up of 14 amino acids. CDR1 is MNHEY and CDR2 is SVGAGI in the germline V gene. Trimming shortened V by 6 bases and J by 4 bases, and 16 bases separated the two germline ends. The CDR3 region has the DNA TGTGCCAGCAGATACCAGGGGTGGGTTTACGAGCAGTACGTC. Amino acid sequence: CASRYQGWVYEQYV.

This chain links TRBV7-2 with TRBJ1-2, with D unresolved. Looked up from germline, CDR1 is SGHTA and CDR2 is FQGNSA. The CDR3 is 14 residues long. The V end lost 4 bases, the J end lost 3 bases, and 12 bases lay between the germline ends. As DNA, the CDR3 is TGTGCCAGCAGCTCCCATGGGCGGGACTATGGCTACACCTTC. As protein: CASSSHGRDYGYTF.

The chain is built from TRBV7-9 and TRBJ1-6; D is ambiguous. V was trimmed by 4 bases and J by 4 bases, leaving 20 bases between them. The length of the CDR3 is 18 residues. CDR1 is SEHNR, CDR2 FQNEAQ, per germline (reference sequence). In DNA, the CDR3 is TGTGCCAGCAGCTCAGAGTTGGGCAGAGCATTTTATAATTCACCCCTCCACTTT. Encoded protein: CASSSELGRAFYNSPLHF. The full variable domain, completed using reference TRBV7-9 and TRBJ1-6, is DTGVSQNPRHKITKRGQNVTFRCDPISEHNRLYWYRQTLGQGPEFLTYFQNEAQLEKSRLLSDRFSAERPKGSFSTLEIQRTEQGDSAMYLCASSSELGRAFYNSPLHFGNGTRLTVT.

The V gene is TRBV30, the J gene TRBJ2-5; 9 bases match TRBD2. With V trimmed by 4 bases and J by 5 bases, 17 bases remained unmatched. CDR3 length: 17 residues. In germline, CDR1 is GTSNPN, CDR2 SVGIG (reference sequence). The CDR3 DNA sequence: TGTGCCTGGAATCACGGTCCTTGCGGGGGGGCATACGAGACCCAGTACTTC. This encodes CAWNHGPCGGAYETQYF. Full variable domain (missing parts from reference TRBV30 and TRBJ2-5): SQTIHQWPATLVQPVGSPLSLECTVEGTSNPNLYWYRQAAGRGLQLLFYSVGIGQISSEVPQNLSASRPQDRQFILSSKKLLLSDSGFYLCAWNHGPCGGAYETQYFGPGTRLLVL.

The rearrangement links TRBV3-1 (or the pseudogene TRBV3-2) to TRBJ2-1; no reliable D call. The CDR3 extends over 13 amino acids. Germline V gene sequence: CDR1 LGHDT, CDR2 YNNKEL (reference sequence). Trimming cost V 4 bases and J 8 bases, with 12 bases left between them. CDR3 sequence: CASSRRLKDEQFF. The CDR3 bases are TGTGCCAGCAGCCGACGACTGAAAGATGAGCAGTTCTTC.